These T cell receptor beta chains were read from a single sample in a study of human T cells and chemical hapten exposure. One entry per CDR3 protein, called by TCRdb with MiXCR from the RACE reads. The sample consists of just over 350,000 distinct CDR3 sequences, about 6% of them appearing once. Material: whole blood, obtained in connection with sensitization to the hapten diphenylcyclopropenone (DPC). The source of these receptors is a woman between 18 and 29 years old with alopecia areata. Some clones in this sample may be carry-over from other donors' samples. CDR3s include the opening cysteine and the closing phenylalanine or tryptophan. D genes are given only for firm matches. Some rows mark clone size as missing; the rest say once, few, many or name a class of expanded clone.

many	TRBV12-3/TRBV12-4	.	TRBJ1-5	CASSLVLSNQPQHF	TGTGCCAGCAGTTTAGTATTAAGCAATCAGCCCCAGCATTTT
many	TRBV12-3/TRBV12-4	.	TRBJ1-1	CASSLNPPGGTEAFF	TGTGCCAGCAGTTTAAATCCTCCCGGGGGCACTGAAGCTTTCTTT
many	TRBV7-8	.	TRBJ1-1	CASSLEAVNTEAFF	TGTGCCAGCAGCTTAGAGGCAGTGAACACTGAAGCTTTCTTT
.	TRBV10-3	.	TRBJ1-6	CAIQGNNSPLHF	TGTGCCATTCAGGGTAATAATTCACCCCTCCACTTT
many	TRBV6-2/TRBV6-3	.	TRBJ2-3	CASSYVRGPGTDTQYF	TGTGCCAGCAGTTACGTCCGGGGGCCCGGCACAGATACGCAGTATTTT
few	TRBV18	.	TRBJ1-3	CASSRTGPGDSGNTIYF	TGTGCCAGCTCACGCACGGGACCGGGGGACTCTGGAAACACCATATATTTT
many	TRBV11-2	.	TRBJ1-1	CASSLDRHTEAFF	TGTGCCAGCAGCTTAGACCGTCACACTGAAGCTTTCTTT
.	TRBV7-9	TRBD1	TRBJ2-5	CASSYPGQQETQYF	TGTGCCAGCAGCTATCCGGGACAGCAAGAGACCCAGTACTTC
many	TRBV3-1	.	TRBJ2-7	CASSQVPREGYEQYF	TGTGCCAGCAGCCAAGTTCCTAGAGAGGGGTACGAGCAGTACTTC
few	TRBV20-1	TRBD1	TRBJ1-4	CSAFTGGTNEKLFF	TGCAGTGCGTTCACAGGGGGGACTAATGAAAAACTGTTTTTT
.	TRBV9	TRBD2	TRBJ2-6	CASSVVPSGRFSGANVLTF	TGTGCCAGCAGCGTAGTTCCTAGCGGGAGATTCTCTGGGGCCAACGTCCTGACTTTC
few	TRBV7-2	.	TRBJ2-1	CASSLAGTPSSDEQFF	TGTGCCAGCAGCTTAGCCGGGACCCCCTCATCCGATGAGCAGTTCTTC
many	TRBV6-6	.	TRBJ1-6	CASSRRGGEGYNSPLHF	TGTGCCAGCAGCCGACGTGGGGGGGAGGGCTATAATTCACCCCTCCACTTT
many	TRBV6-2/TRBV6-3	.	TRBJ2-4	CASSSHVGDATRYIQYF	TGTGCCAGCAGTTCGCACGTGGGGGACGCAACCCGGTACATTCAGTACTTC
few	TRBV12-3/TRBV12-4	.	TRBJ1-4	CASRAGEKLFF	TGTGCCAGCAGGGCCGGTGAAAAACTGTTTTTT
few	TRBV6-5	.	TRBJ2-7	CANSPWISSYEQYF	TGTGCCAACTCCCCGTGGATAAGCTCCTACGAGCAGTACTTC
few	TRBV4-1	TRBD1	TRBJ2-3	CASSQSGQSSTDTQYF	TGCGCCAGCAGCCAATCGGGACAGAGTAGCACAGATACGCAGTATTTT
.	TRBV20-1	.	TRBJ2-4	CSARDRMGAKNIQYF	TGCAGTGCTAGAGATCGGATGGGAGCCAAAAACATTCAGTACTTC
few	TRBV4-3	.	TRBJ2-3	CASSPRTTDGGDTQYF	TGCGCCAGCAGCCCCCGCACCACCGATGGGGGAGATACGCAGTATTTT
.	TRBV12-3/TRBV12-4	.	TRBJ2-7	CASSFYEGEQYF	TGTGCCAGCAGTTTTTACGAGGGCGAGCAGTACTTC
.	TRBV7-2	TRBD1	TRBJ2-7	CASSLPKGQVHEQYF	TGTGCCAGCAGCTTGCCGAAAGGACAGGTCCACGAGCAGTACTTC
.	TRBV4-3	.	TRBJ1-1	CASSQDIGSGTEAFF	TGCGCCAGCAGCCAAGATATAGGGTCGGGCACTGAAGCTTTCTTT
.	TRBV5-1	.	TRBJ2-6	CASSLASGYSGANVLTF	TGCGCCAGCAGCTTGGCGAGCGGGTACTCTGGGGCCAACGTCCTGACTTTC
few	TRBV7-2	TRBD1	TRBJ2-1	CASSSPGQGWDEQFF	TGTGCCAGCAGCTCCCCGGGACAGGGGTGGGATGAGCAGTTCTTC
many	TRBV16	TRBD2	TRBJ2-1	CASSQSLASGDNNEQFF	TGTGCCAGCAGCCAATCGTTGGCTAGCGGGGATAACAATGAGCAGTTCTTC
few	TRBV7-9	TRBD2	TRBJ2-3	CASSPVAGGPGPDTQYF	TGTGCCAGCAGCCCCGTGGCGGGGGGCCCCGGTCCAGATACGCAGTATTTT
.	TRBV6-5	.	TRBJ2-1	CASSYSADNEQFF	TGTGCCAGCAGTTACTCCGCCGACAATGAGCAGTTCTTC
.	TRBV4-1	TRBD1	TRBJ2-2	CASSHEGTGGEDTGELFF	TGCGCCAGCAGCCACGAAGGGACAGGGGGCGAGGACACCGGGGAGCTGTTTTTT
.	TRBV7-9	.	TRBJ2-5	CASSLSTLETQYF	TGTGCCAGCAGCTTGTCCACCCTCGAGACCCAGTACTTC
.	TRBV6-5	.	TRBJ2-3	CASSLGGLGDTQYF	TGTGCCAGCAGCCTAGGGGGATTGGGAGATACGCAGTATTTT
.	TRBV5-4	.	TRBJ2-1	CASSTGSRNEQFF	TGTGCCAGCAGCACCGGGTCCCGCAATGAGCAGTTCTTC
few	TRBV14	.	TRBJ1-1	CASSLSAHLNTEAFF	TGTGCCAGCAGCCTTAGCGCCCATTTGAACACTGAAGCTTTCTTT
.	TRBV9	.	TRBJ1-1	CASSVPPAPGTEAFF	TGTGCCAGCAGCGTACCCCCGGCCCCAGGCACTGAAGCTTTCTTT
many	TRBV6-6	.	TRBJ1-5	CASSYGLDSDQPQHF	TGTGCCAGCAGTTATGGACTGGATAGCGATCAGCCCCAGCATTTT
.	TRBV24-1	.	TRBJ2-3	CATSVQPAGVYTDTQYF	TGTGCCACCAGTGTCCAACCTGCCGGGGTTTACACAGATACGCAGTATTTT
many	TRBV27	.	TRBJ1-5	CASSLDFDQPQHF	TGTGCCAGCAGTTTGGATTTTGATCAGCCCCAGCATTTT
few	TRBV20-1	TRBD2	TRBJ2-3	CSPSLAGVYTDTQYF	TGCAGCCCCAGTCTAGCGGGAGTGTACACAGATACGCAGTATTTT
many	TRBV3-1	.	TRBJ1-4	CASSQGQGREKLFF	TGTGCCAGCAGCCAAGGGCAGGGTAGGGAAAAACTGTTTTTT
many	TRBV6-6	.	TRBJ1-2	CASSYHNYGYTF	TGTGCCAGCAGTTACCATAACTATGGCTACACCTTC
few	TRBV2	.	TRBJ2-2	CASRAENTGELFF	TGTGCCAGCAGAGCAGAGAACACCGGGGAGCTGTTTTTT
few	TRBV6-2/TRBV6-3	TRBD1	TRBJ2-4	CASSYSDRGFGNIQYF	TGTGCCAGCAGTTACTCGGACAGGGGATTTGGGAACATTCAGTACTTC
many	TRBV20-1	.	TRBJ2-3	CSAEFWSASTDTQYF	TGCAGTGCTGAATTTTGGAGTGCGAGCACAGATACGCAGTATTTT